The T cell receptor (beta chain) described here comes from a study of blood T cell repertoires in COVID-19. Study at large: PBMCs, B-cell-depleted T cells, or T cells provided the cDNA or gDNA that made up the material.

V trimming: 2 bases; J trimming: 8 bases; junction bases outside the gene matches: 1. The length of the CDR3 is 13 residues. In germline, CDR1 is SGHTA, CDR2 FQGNSA. Repertoires were generated with immunoSEQ multiplex PCR, while TCRdb's copy carries only in-frame clones and drops some. Of approximately 140,000 clones in the sample, approximately 80% were seen once. The TCR originated in a man in his 60s with active or convalescent COVID-19. The sequenced sample consisted of peripheral blood. The genes are TRBV7-2 and TRBJ1-4; 8 positions match TRBD1. CDR3 residues: CASSLNRGEKLFF. The DNA for the CDR3 is TGTGCCAGCAGCTTAAACAGGGGGGAAAAACTGTTTTTT.